These 29 T cell receptor beta chains came from one sample sequenced in a study of beta chain features in type 1 diabetes. Study observations and caveats: TCRB CDR3 length was moderately but significantly reduced in all four CD4+ subsets of Type 1 diabetes patients.

The whole isolated RNA underwent reverse transcription, so sequencing captured expressed TCRB transcripts. The repertoire was sequenced with immunoSEQ multiplex PCR; TCRdb's copy has only in-frame clones and lacks some. The table has under 850,000 clones, roughly 13% seen once. Their antigens are not known. Sequencing used naive CD4+ T cells from blood. Receptors originate from a man aged 18 to 30 with type 1 diabetes.

This chain joins TRBV5-1 and TRBJ2-3; 7 positions match TRBD1. V shed 3 bases, J shed 0 bases, and the junction held 7 bases outside the gene matches. Per germline, CDR1 SGHRS and CDR2 YFSETQ. The CDR3 runs 16 residues. In DNA form, the CDR3 reads TGCGCCAGCAGCTCCGGGACAGTGGCTAGCACAGATACGCAGTATTTT. It translates to CASSSGTVASTDTQYF.

V usage is TRBV30 and J usage is TRBJ2-5; weak D call: TRBD1 (6 bases). Deletions cut 7 bases from V and 5 bases from J, with 14 bases between. The CDR3 runs 12 residues. The germline V gene encodes CDR1 GTSNPN and CDR2 SVGIG (reference sequence). DNA of the CDR3: TGTGCCTTTGGCAGGGGTATTGAGACCCAGTACTTC. Its translation is CAFGRGIETQYF.

The chain carries TRBV10-1 and TRBJ2-3; 9 bases are a match to TRBD1. Trimming cost V 10 bases and J 6 bases; bases outside gene matches: 14. The germline V gene encodes CDR1 WNHNN and CDR2 SYGVQD (reference sequence). The CDR3 runs 15 residues. The CDR3 nucleotides are TGCGCCACAAGCTCTCCGGGACAGGGTCATGATACGCAGTATTTT. As protein: CATSSPGQGHDTQYF.

This clone was seen only a few times. The chain has TRBV7-9 and TRBJ2-3; 9 bases agree with TRBD2. The V and J ends lost 4 bases and 2 bases, in that order; junction bases with no gene match: 4. Germline CDR1 is SEHNR and CDR2 is FQNEAQ (reference sequence). The CDR3 consists of 15 residues. The CDR3 nucleotides are TGTGCCAGCAGCTCCCCTAGCGGGGTCACAGATACGCAGTATTTT. Translated, it gives CASSSPSGVTDTQYF.

CDR3 sequence reads: CASSVGGKARVNEQFF. The CDR3 nucleotides are TGTGCCAGCAGCGTAGGTGGGAAGGCTCGGGTCAATGAGCAGTTCTTC. The genes are TRBV9 and TRBJ2-1; no clear D gene. The germline CDR1 and CDR2 sequences are SGDLS and YYNGEE. The CDR3 runs 16 residues. Trimming removed 0 bases at V and 6 bases at J, with 16 bases between.

This clone was observed a handful of times. The chain combines TRBV28 with TRBJ1-5; 9 positions agree with TRBD1. Germline V CDR1 and CDR2: MDHEN, SYDVKM. Losses at the gene ends were 5 bases for V and 2 bases for J; bases not matched to a gene: 4. CDR3 length equals 15 residues. CDR3 nucleotide sequence: TGTGCCAGCAGTCCACAGGGGGCTGGCAATCAGCCCCAGCATTTT. Protein product: CASSPQGAGNQPQHF.

The V gene is TRBV6-1, the J gene TRBJ2-3; 7 bases are shared with TRBD2. The V segment lost 0 bases and the J segment 8 bases; nucleotides outside the gene matches: 5. Germline V lookup: CDR1 MNHNS, CDR2 SASEGT. The CDR3 has 14 residues. This chain's CDR3 is CASSEATGGSTQYF. DNA for the CDR3: TGTGCCAGCAGTGAAGCTACCGGGGGGAGTACGCAGTATTTT.

V and J are TRBV27 and TRBJ2-7; 9 bases line up with TRBD1. The CDR3 consists of 15 residues. CDR1 and CDR2 (germline): MNHEY, SMNVEV (reference sequence). J gave up 5 bases and V 6 bases, and 11 bases lay outside the gene matches. The CDR3 nucleotides are TGTGCCAGCAGGGGGACAGGGTTCGCCGGGGACGAGCAGTACTTC. Its translation is CASRGTGFAGDEQYF.

This clone occurred a few times. J is TRBJ1-2 and V is TRBV5-6; no definite D call. The CDR3 length is 15 residues. Looked up from germline, CDR1 is SGHDT and CDR2 is YYEEEE. V dropped 3 bases and J dropped 4 bases, with 16 bases sitting between them. As DNA, the CDR3 is TGTGCCAGCAGCTCGTCGGTAGGGAGTGCCTATGGCTACACCTTC. Translating gives CASSSSVGSAYGYTF.

This clone appeared a few times. The V and J genes are TRBV7-9 and TRBJ1-1; tentatively, D is TRBD1 (5 bases). Trimming left V 5 bases short and J 3 bases short, with 16 bases between. CDR1 and CDR2 (germline): SEHNR, FQNEAQ (reference sequence). This CDR3 is built from 15 residues. This chain's CDR3 is CASSPFGQGYTEAFF. DNA of the CDR3: TGTGCCAGCAGCCCCTTTGGGCAGGGATACACTGAAGCTTTCTTT.

This rearrangement joins TRBV11-2 to TRBJ1-6; 7 bases align to TRBD1. Germline V gene data show CDR1 as SGHAT and CDR2 as FQNNGV. V lost 2 bases to trimming and J lost 7 bases; unmatched junction nucleotides: 8. CDR3 length: 16 amino acids. CDR3 DNA: TGTGCCAGCAGCTTAACGTTAACAGGGGAAAATTCACCCCTCCACTTT. It is translated as CASSLTLTGENSPLHF. The full variable domain, rest sourced from reference TRBV11-2 and TRBJ1-6, is EAGVAQSPRYKIIEKRQSVAFWCNPISGHATLYWYQQILGQGPKLLIQFQNNGVVDDSQLPKDRFSAERLKGVDSTLKIQPAKLEDSAVYLCASSLTLTGENSPLHFGNGTRLTVT.

The chain joins TRBV7-2 to TRBJ2-1; TRBD2 agrees at 12 bases. The V and J ends lost 5 bases and 9 bases, in that order; junction bases with no gene match: 14. Germline assignment: CDR1 SGHTA and CDR2 FQGNSA. This CDR3 comprises 17 residues. DNA of the CDR3: TGTGCCAGCAGCCCTAAGTCCCCGGGACTAGCGGGCCTTGAGCAGTTCTTC. Translation gives CASSPKSPGLAGLEQFF.

This clone has only a few counts. This chain joins TRBV29-1 and TRBJ2-2; D not certain. Trimming shortened V by 8 bases and J by 5 bases, and 15 bases separated the two germline ends. CDR1 SQVTM and CDR2 ANQGSEA come from the germline V gene. This CDR3 contains 13 residues. CDR3 sequence reads: CSLDLWGTGELFF. The CDR3 nucleotides are TGCAGCTTAGATCTTTGGGGAACCGGGGAGCTGTTTTTT.

The table lists this clone with a few counts. V is TRBV28 and J is TRBJ2-7; D remains unclear. Trimming removed 3 bases at V and 7 bases at J, with 10 bases between. Germline V gene data show CDR1 as MDHEN and CDR2 as SYDVKM. This CDR3 spans 12 amino acids. As DNA, the CDR3 is TGTGCCAGCAGTTTGGATCACGCGGAGCAGTACTTC. Its protein product is CASSLDHAEQYF.

The CDR3 reads CASSADLRGDTQYF. The CDR3, as DNA: TGTGCCAGTAGTGCGGACCTACGGGGCGATACGCAGTATTTT. The chain couples TRBV19 to TRBJ2-3; D tentatively fits TRBD1 or TRBD2 (5 bases each). CDR1 and CDR2 from the germline V gene are LNHDA and SQIVND (reference sequence). The CDR3 consists of 14 residues. V lost 5 bases to trimming and J lost 6 bases, with 15 bases between them.

The CDR3 DNA sequence: TGCAGCGTTTTATTAGCTGGAGAGACCCAGTACTTC. Translated, it gives CSVLLAGETQYF. The chain combines TRBV29-1 with TRBJ2-5, with D unresolved. Trimming removed 5 bases at V and 4 bases at J, with 11 bases between. The CDR3 is 12 amino acids. Germline V gives CDR1 SQVTM, CDR2 ANQGSEA.

V and J are TRBV7-6 and TRBJ2-1; 8 bases are a match to TRBD1. With V trimmed by 5 bases and J by 0 bases, 6 bases remained unmatched. The CDR3 consists of 16 residues. CDR1 is SGHVS and CDR2 is FNYEAQ in the germline V gene. The CDR3 loop reads CASSTQGQASYNEQFF. CDR3 bases: TGTGCCAGCAGCACACAGGGACAGGCCTCCTACAATGAGCAGTTCTTC.

V is TRBV10-3 and J is TRBJ2-5; a possible D gene is TRBD1 (6 bases). Germline CDR1 and CDR2: ENHRY and SYGVKD. The CDR3 loop spans 13 amino acids. V was pared by 7 bases and J by 5 bases, with 14 bases between. The CDR3 sequence is CAITGGQGETQYF. DNA for the CDR3: TGTGCCATCACCGGAGGTCAGGGGGAGACCCAGTACTTC.

This clone was seen more than once but under ten times. This rearrangement joins TRBV28 to TRBJ2-3; D perhaps matches TRBD1 (6 bases). The CDR3 runs 14 residues. The V gene's germline CDR1 is MDHEN and CDR2 SYDVKM. V lost 5 bases and J lost 7, with 16 bases in between. CDR3 region: CASSHRTADNTQYF. The CDR3 nucleotides are TGTGCCAGCAGTCATAGGACAGCCGATAATACGCAGTATTTT.

This clone was counted between two and nine times. This sequence joins TRBV30 and TRBJ1-6; D not resolved. Looked up from germline, CDR1 is GTSNPN and CDR2 is SVGIG (reference sequence). This CDR3 region has 11 residues. Trimming cost V 0 bases and J 14 bases, with 8 bases left between them. In DNA form, the CDR3 reads TGTGCCTGGAGTGTAAAAGGCTCCCTCCACTTT. It yields the protein CAWSVKGSLHF.

This clone was seen a few times. The chain is built from TRBV9 and TRBJ2-7; TRBD1 matches 9 bases. From germline, CDR1 is SGDLS and CDR2 YYNGEE. The CDR3 extends over 14 amino acids. The V segment lost 4 bases and the J segment 5 bases; nucleotides outside the gene matches: 7. The CDR3: CASSLRTGVDEQYF. CDR3 nucleotides: TGTGCCAGCAGCCTCCGGACAGGGGTGGACGAGCAGTACTTC.

This clone was picked up a small number of times. The V and J genes are TRBV6-5 and TRBJ2-7; D remains unclear. CDR3 length equals 11 residues. The V and J ends lost 6 bases and 1 base respectively, with 4 bases between them. Germline assignment: CDR1 MNHEY and CDR2 SVGAGI. The CDR3 loop is CASRRSYEQYF. CDR3 nucleotide sequence: TGTGCCAGCAGGCGATCCTACGAGCAGTACTTC.

This clone was seen a few times. This CDR3 is CASSLQVASTDTQYF. CDR3 in DNA: TGCGCCAGCAGCTTGCAGGTAGCTAGCACAGATACGCAGTATTTT. This sequence joins TRBV5-1 and TRBJ2-3; D call uncertain. The V end lost 1 base, the J end lost 0 bases, and 9 bases lay between the germline ends. This CDR3 spans 15 amino acids. Germline V lookup: CDR1 SGHRS, CDR2 YFSETQ.

This clone was observed a few times. This rearrangement joins TRBV14 to TRBJ1-6; 7 bases match TRBD1. V was clipped by 4 bases and J by 8 bases; unmatched bases: 8. The CDR3 runs to 15 residues. The V gene's germline CDR1 is SGHDN and CDR2 FVKESK. CDR3 loop: CASSLRVGQDSPLHF. The CDR3 nucleotides are TGTGCCAGCAGCCTACGGGTTGGACAGGATTCACCCCTCCACTTT. Full variable domain (missing parts from reference TRBV14 and TRBJ1-6): EAGVTQFPSHSVIEKGQTVTLRCDPISGHDNLYWYRRVMGKEIKFLLHFVKESKQDESGMPNNRFLAERTGGTYSTLKVQPAELEDSGVYFCASSLRVGQDSPLHFGNGTRLTVT.

This clone was seen a handful of times. The chain couples TRBV12-5 to TRBJ2-1; 12 bases fit TRBD2. V was pared by 6 bases and J by 9 bases, with 12 bases of the junction left unmatched. The CDR3 is 16 amino acids. Germline V gene data show CDR1 as LGHNT and CDR2 as FRNRAP. The CDR3: CASGFLAGGRGGEQFF. CDR3 in DNA: TGTGCTAGTGGCTTTCTAGCGGGGGGGCGAGGTGGTGAGCAGTTCTTC.

In this sample, this clone turned up a few times. The gene calls are TRBV25-1 and TRBJ1-1; no reliable D call. Looked up from germline, CDR1 is MGHDK and CDR2 is SYGVNS. Trimming cost V 4 bases and J 1 base, with 10 bases left between them. This CDR3 spans 14 amino acids. The CDR3 loop reads CASSGSGRNTEAFF. The CDR3 DNA is TGTGCCAGCAGTGGTTCTGGGAGGAACACTGAAGCTTTCTTT.

Worth noting for this clone: Other DNA sequences of this sample code for an identical CDR3. The V and J genes are TRBV10-3 and TRBJ2-5; TRBD2 matches at 7 bases. V gave up 3 bases and J gave up 2 bases; unmatched junction bases: 3. The CDR3 is 14 residues long. Germline CDR1 reads ENHRY; CDR2 reads SYGVKD. The CDR3 bases are TGTGCCATCAGTGACCGCGGGGGACAAGAGACCCAGTACTTC. Its translation: CAISDRGGQETQYF.

This clone has only a few counts. This CDR3 is also generated by other DNA sequences in the sample. The chain couples TRBV30 to TRBJ2-5; D is unresolved. Deletions cut 3 bases from V and 1 base from J, with 3 bases between. Germline lookup yields CDR1 GTSNPN and CDR2 SVGIG (reference sequence). This CDR3 region has 11 residues. CDR3 region: CAWSGQETQYF. The CDR3 region has the DNA TGTGCCTGGAGCGGCCAAGAGACCCAGTACTTC.

The V and J genes are TRBV28 and TRBJ1-4; a possible D gene is TRBD1 (5 bases). The CDR3 is 13 amino acids. From germline, CDR1 is MDHEN and CDR2 SYDVKM. The germline V and J ends were trimmed by 2 bases and 13 bases, with 14 bases remaining between them. CDR3 amino acids: CASSLRPLQGLFF. The CDR3 DNA sequence: TGTGCCAGCAGTTTAAGGCCCCTTCAGGGACTGTTTTTT.